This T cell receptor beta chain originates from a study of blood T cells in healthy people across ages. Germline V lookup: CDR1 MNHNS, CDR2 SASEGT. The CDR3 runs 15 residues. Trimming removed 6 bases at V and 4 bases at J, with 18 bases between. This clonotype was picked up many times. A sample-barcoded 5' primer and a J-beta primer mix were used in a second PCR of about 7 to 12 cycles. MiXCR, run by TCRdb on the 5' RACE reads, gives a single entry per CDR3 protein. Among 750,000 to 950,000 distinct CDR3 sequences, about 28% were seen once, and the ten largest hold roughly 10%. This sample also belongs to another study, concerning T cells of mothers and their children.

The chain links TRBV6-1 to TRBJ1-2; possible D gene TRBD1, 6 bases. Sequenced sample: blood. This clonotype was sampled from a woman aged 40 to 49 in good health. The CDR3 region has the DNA TGTGCCAGCAGCCACGGACAGTCGCTTTTCTATGGCTACACCTTC. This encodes CASSHGQSLFYGYTF.